The 3 T cell receptor beta chains presented below share a single source sample, sequenced in a study of cytomegalovirus exposure and HLA in healthy donors. With 60 Vbeta and 13 Jbeta primers, the PCR was carried out. Sequencing was performed with immunoSEQ multiplex PCR; in TCRdb, only in-frame clones are kept and a portion is missing. Here the sample spans tens of thousands of clones, around 10% being singletons. Sequencing input: PBMCs. Receptors were obtained from a man aged 55 to 69 in good health and CMV-seropositive.

This chain links TRBV10-3 with TRBJ2-3; 10 nucleotides match TRBD2. This CDR3 is 16 amino acids long. V gave up 6 bases and J gave up 3 bases; unmatched junction bases: 9. The V gene's germline CDR1 is ENHRY and CDR2 SYGVKD. Here the CDR3 reads CAISRLASGSTDTQYF. In DNA, the CDR3 is TGTGCCATCAGCCGCCTGGCTAGCGGGAGTACAGATACGCAGTATTTT.

The CDR3 bases are TGTGCCAGCAGCGCGGACAGTTCAGGCACCGGGGAGCTGTTTTTT. This translates into CASSADSSGTGELFF. The rearrangement uses TRBV7-3 and TRBJ2-2; perhaps TRBD1 as D (6 bases). CDR3 length: 15 amino acids. Germline V lookup: CDR1 SGHTA, CDR2 FQGTGA. Trimming left V 5 bases short and J 4 bases short, with 14 bases between.

V usage is TRBV6-5 and J usage is TRBJ2-7; D uncertain. V gave up 8 bases and J gave up 0 bases, with 5 bases separating them. From germline, CDR1 is MNHEY and CDR2 SVGAGI. The CDR3 covers 11 residues. The CDR3 protein is CASDSSYEQYV. CDR3 bases: TGTGCCAGCGATAGCTCCTACGAGCAGTACGTC.